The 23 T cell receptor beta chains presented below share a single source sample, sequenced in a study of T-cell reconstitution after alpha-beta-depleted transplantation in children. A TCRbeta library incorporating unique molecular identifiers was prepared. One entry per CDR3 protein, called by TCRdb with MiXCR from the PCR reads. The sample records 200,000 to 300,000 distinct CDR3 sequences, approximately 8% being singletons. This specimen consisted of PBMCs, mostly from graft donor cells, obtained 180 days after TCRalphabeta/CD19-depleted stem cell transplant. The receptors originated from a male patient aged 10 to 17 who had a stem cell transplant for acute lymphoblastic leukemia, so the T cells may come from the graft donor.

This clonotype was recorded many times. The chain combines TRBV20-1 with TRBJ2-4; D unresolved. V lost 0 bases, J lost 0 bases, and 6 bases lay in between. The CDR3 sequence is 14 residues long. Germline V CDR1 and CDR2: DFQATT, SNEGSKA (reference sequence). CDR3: CSAREQLAKNIQYF. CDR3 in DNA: TGCAGTGCTAGAGAACAGCTAGCCAAAAACATTCAGTACTTC.

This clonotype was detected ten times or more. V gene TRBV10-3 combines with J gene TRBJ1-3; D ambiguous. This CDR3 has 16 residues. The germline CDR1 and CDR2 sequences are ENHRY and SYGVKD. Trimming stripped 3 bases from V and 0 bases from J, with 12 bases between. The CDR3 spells CAISELVPSSGNTIYF. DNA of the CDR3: TGTGCCATCAGTGAACTGGTCCCAAGCTCTGGAAACACCATATATTTT.

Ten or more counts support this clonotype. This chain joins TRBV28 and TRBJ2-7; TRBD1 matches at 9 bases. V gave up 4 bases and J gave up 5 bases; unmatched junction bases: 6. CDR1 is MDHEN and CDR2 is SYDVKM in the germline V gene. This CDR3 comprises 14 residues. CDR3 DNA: TGTGCCAGCAGTTCATACAGGGGGCGAAACGAGCAGTACTTC. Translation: CASSSYRGRNEQYF. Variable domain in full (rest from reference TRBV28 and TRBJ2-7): DVKVTQSSRYLVKRTGEKVFLECVQDMDHENMFWYRQDPGLGLRLIYFSYDVKMKEKGDIPEGYSVSREKKERFSLILESASTNQTSMYLCASSSYRGRNEQYFGPGTRLTVT.

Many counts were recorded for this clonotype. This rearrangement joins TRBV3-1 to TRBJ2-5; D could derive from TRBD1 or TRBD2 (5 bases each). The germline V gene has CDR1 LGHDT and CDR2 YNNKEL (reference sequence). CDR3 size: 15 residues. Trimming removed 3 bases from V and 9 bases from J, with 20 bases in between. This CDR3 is CASSQPGTGRSSQYF. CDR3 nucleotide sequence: TGTGCCAGCAGCCAGCCGGGGACCGGGCGAAGTTCCCAGTACTTC.

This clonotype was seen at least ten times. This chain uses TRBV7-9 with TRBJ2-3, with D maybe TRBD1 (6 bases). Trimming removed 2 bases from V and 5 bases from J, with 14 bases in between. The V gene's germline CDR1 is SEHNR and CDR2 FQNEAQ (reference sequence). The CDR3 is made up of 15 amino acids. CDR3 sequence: CASSLSVSRGDTQYF. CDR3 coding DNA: TGTGCCAGCAGCTTAAGTGTTAGCAGGGGAGATACGCAGTATTTT.

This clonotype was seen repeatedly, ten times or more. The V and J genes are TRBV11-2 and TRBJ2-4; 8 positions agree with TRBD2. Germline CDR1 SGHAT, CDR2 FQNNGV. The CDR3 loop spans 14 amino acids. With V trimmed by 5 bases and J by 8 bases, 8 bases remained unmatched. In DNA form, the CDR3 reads TGTGCCAGCAGCCCTAAGGGACTAGGATACATTCAGTACTTC. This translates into CASSPKGLGYIQYF.

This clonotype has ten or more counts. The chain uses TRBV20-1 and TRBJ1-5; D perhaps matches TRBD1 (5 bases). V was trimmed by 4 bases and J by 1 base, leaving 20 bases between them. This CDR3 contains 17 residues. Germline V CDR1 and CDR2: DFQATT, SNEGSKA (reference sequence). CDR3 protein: CSATQGAVGVSNQPQHF. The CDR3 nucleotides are TGCAGTGCTACACAAGGAGCAGTAGGGGTGAGCAATCAGCCCCAGCATTTT.

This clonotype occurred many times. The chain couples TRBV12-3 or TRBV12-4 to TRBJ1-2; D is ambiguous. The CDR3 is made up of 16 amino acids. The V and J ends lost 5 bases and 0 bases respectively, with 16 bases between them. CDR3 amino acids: CASSPGIRLANYGYTF. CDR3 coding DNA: TGTGCCAGCAGTCCCGGGATAAGGCTAGCTAACTATGGCTACACCTTC.

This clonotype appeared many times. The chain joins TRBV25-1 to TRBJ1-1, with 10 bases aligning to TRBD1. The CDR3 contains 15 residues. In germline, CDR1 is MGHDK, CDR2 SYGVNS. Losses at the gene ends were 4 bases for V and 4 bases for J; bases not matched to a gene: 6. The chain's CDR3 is CASSALGQGFTEAFF. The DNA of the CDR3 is TGTGCCAGCAGTGCCCTGGGACAGGGGTTCACTGAAGCTTTCTTT.

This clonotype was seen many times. CDR3 in amino acids: CASSSGQGVTYEQYF. CDR3 in DNA: TGTGCCAGCAGCTCAGGACAGGGGGTTACATACGAGCAGTACTTC. This chain links TRBV5-5 with TRBJ2-7, with 10 bases identical to TRBD1. Germline V gene lookup returns CDR1 SGHKS and CDR2 YYEKEE (reference sequence). CDR3 length: 15 residues. Trimming took 3 bases from V and 4 from J; bases not matched to a gene: 7.

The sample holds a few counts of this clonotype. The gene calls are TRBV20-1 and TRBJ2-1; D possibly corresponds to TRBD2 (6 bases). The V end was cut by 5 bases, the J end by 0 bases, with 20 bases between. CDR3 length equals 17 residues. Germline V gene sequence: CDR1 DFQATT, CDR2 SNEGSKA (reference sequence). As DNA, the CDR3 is TGCAGTGCTCCAGGACTATCCCTAACCGACTCCTACAATGAGCAGTTCTTC. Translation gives CSAPGLSLTDSYNEQFF.

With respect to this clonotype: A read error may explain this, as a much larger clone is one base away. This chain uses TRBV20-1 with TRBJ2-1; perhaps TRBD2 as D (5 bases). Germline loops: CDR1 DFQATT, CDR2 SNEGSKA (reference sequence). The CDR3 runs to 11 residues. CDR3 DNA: TGCAGTGCCCGACTAAGAAATGAGCAGCTCTTC. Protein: CSARLRNEQLF.

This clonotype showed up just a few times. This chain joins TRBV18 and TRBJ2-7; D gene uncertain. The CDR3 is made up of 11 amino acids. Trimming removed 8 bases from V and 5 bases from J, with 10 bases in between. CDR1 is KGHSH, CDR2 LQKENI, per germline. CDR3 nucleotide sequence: TGTGCCAGCCTCCCCGAGGACGAGCAGTACTTC. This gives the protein CASLPEDEQYF.

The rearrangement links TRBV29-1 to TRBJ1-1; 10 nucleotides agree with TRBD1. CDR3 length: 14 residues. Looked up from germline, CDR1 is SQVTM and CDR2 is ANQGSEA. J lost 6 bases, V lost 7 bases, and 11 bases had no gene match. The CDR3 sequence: CSAATGTGVPEAFF. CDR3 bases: TGCAGCGCCGCGACGGGGACAGGGGTCCCTGAAGCTTTCTTT.

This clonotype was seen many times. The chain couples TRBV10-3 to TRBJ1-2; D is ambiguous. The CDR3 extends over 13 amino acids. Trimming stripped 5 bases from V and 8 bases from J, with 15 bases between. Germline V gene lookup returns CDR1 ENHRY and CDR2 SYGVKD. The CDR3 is CAISLLRLEGYTF. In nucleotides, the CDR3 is TGTGCCATCAGTCTATTGCGGTTAGAGGGCTACACCTTC.

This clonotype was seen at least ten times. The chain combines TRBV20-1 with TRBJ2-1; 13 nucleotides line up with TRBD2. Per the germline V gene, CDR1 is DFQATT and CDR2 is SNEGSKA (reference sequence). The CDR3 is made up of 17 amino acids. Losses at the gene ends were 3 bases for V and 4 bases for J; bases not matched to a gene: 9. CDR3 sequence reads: CSASGLLAGGQYNEQFF. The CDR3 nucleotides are TGCAGTGCTAGTGGCCTACTAGCGGGAGGGCAGTACAATGAGCAGTTCTTC.

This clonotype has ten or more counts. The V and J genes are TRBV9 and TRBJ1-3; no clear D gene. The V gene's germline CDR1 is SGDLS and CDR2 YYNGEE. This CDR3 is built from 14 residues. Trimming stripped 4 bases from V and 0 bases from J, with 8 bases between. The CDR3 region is CASSPADSGNTIYF. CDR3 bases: TGTGCCAGCAGCCCAGCGGACTCTGGAAACACCATATATTTT.

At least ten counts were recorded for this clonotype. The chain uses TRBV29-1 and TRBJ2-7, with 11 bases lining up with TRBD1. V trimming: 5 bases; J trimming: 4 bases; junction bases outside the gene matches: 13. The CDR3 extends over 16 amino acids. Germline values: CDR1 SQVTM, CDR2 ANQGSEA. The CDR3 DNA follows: TGCAGCGTTACCTTCCTATGGACAGGGGGCCCTTACGAGCAGTACTTC. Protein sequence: CSVTFLWTGGPYEQYF.

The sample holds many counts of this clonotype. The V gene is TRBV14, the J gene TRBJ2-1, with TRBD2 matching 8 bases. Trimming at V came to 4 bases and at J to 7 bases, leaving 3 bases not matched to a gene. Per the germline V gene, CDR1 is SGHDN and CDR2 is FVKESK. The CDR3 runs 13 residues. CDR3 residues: CASSPGGENEQFF. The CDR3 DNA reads TGTGCCAGCAGCCCGGGGGGGGAGAATGAGCAGTTCTTC.

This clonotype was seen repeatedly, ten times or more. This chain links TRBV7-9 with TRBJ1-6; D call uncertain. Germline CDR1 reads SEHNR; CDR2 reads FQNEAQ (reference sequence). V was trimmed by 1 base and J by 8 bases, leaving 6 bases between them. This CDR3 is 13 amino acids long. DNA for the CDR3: TGTGCCAGCAGCTTAGGGGTGGATTCACCCCTCCACTTT. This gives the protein CASSLGVDSPLHF.

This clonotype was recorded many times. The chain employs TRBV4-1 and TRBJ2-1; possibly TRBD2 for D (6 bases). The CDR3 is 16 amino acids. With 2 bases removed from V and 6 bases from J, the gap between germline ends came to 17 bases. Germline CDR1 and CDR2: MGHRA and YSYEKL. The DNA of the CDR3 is TGCGCCAGCAGCCAATTACTAGCACGGGACCTCAATGAGCAGTTCTTC. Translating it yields CASSQLLARDLNEQFF.

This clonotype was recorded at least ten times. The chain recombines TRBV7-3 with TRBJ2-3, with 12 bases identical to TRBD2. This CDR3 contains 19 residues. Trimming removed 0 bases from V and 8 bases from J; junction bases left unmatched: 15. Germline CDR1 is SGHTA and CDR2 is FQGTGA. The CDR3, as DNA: TGTGCCAGCAGCTTAACGGATTTCGCTAGCGGGAGGGCCCTGGGTACGCAGTATTTT. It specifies CASSLTDFASGRALGTQYF.

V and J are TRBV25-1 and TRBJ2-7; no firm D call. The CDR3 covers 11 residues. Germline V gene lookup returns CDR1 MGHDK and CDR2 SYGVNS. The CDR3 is CASSEVFEQYV. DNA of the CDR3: TGTGCCAGTAGTGAAGTCTTCGAGCAGTACGTC.